This paragraph reports one TCR beta chain. Its antigen is undetermined. A read error may produce the germline difference seen at one junction end. Primed by a sample-barcoded 5' primer and a J-beta primer mix, a second PCR proceeded for about 7 to 11 cycles. TCRdb used MiXCR to reprocess the 5' RACE reads, holding one entry per CDR3 protein. This sample yields more than 450,000 distinct CDR3 sequences, of which about 28% are seen a single time; under 4.5% belongs to the top ten. This sample stems from a study of blood T cells in healthy people across ages. Study outcomes and limitations: With age, beta diversity per million T cells declined roughly linearly, significantly by 40.

Per the germline V gene, CDR1 is SGHRS and CDR2 is YFSETQ. The CDR3 has 15 residues. Another study also made use of these data, one on T cells of mothers and their children.

The TCR was taken from a boy aged 2 to 10 in good health. The chain joins TRBV5-1 to TRBJ2-7; possible D gene TRBD2, 6 bases. Specimen: blood. The CDR3 DNA reads TGCGCCAGCAGCTTTACGGGAGATAAATCCTCCGAGCAGTACTTC. Protein product: CASSFTGDKSSEQYF.